The 16 T cell receptor beta chains presented below share a single source sample, sequenced in a study of T cell responses to AZD1222 COVID-19 vaccine. Sequencing was performed with immunoSEQ multiplex PCR; in TCRdb, only in-frame clones are kept and a portion is missing. The sample holds around 100,000 clones, 90% seen once. This specimen consisted of peripheral blood, obtained on day 0 of AZD1222 vaccination. These TCRs come from an adult in good health.

V and J are TRBV27 and TRBJ1-1; perhaps TRBD1 as D (6 bases). Germline assignment: CDR1 MNHEY and CDR2 SMNVEV (reference sequence). V was shortened by 4 bases and J by 4 bases, with 10 bases between the two germline ends. The CDR3 consists of 13 residues. The CDR3 DNA reads TGTGCCAGCAGTTACGGACAGTTCACTGAAGCTTTCTTT. It codes for CASSYGQFTEAFF.

This chain connects TRBV20-1 to TRBJ2-1; D is possibly TRBD1 or TRBD2 (5 bases each). The CDR3 contains 12 residues. Trimming pared 3 bases from V and 16 bases from J, leaving 19 bases between. Germline loops: CDR1 DFQATT, CDR2 SNEGSKA (reference sequence). CDR3 loop: CSASLGRRYLFF. CDR3 sequence (DNA): TGCAGTGCTAGTTTGGGACGGCGCTATCTCTTCTTC.

The CDR3 nucleotides read TGCGCCAGCAGCCCGCGGACAGGGGACGCTGGAAACACCATATATTTT. It specifies CASSPRTGDAGNTIYF. This chain connects TRBV5-1 to TRBJ1-3; 9 bases map to TRBD1. The CDR3 is made up of 16 amino acids. Germline V CDR1 and CDR2: SGHRS, YFSETQ. Trimming took 4 bases from V and 2 from J; bases not matched to a gene: 7.

CDR3 DNA: TGTGCCAGCAGTGTTAGGGGTGGTACTGAAGCTTTCTTT. It is translated as CASSVRGGTEAFF. This chain connects TRBV6-4 to TRBJ1-1; weak D call: TRBD1 (5 bases). The germline V gene encodes CDR1 MRHNA and CDR2 SNTAGT. The CDR3 has 13 amino acids. V was shortened by 4 bases and J by 5 bases, with 11 bases between the two germline ends.

The chain uses TRBV7-9 and TRBJ2-5, with D unclear. Germline-derived CDR1 and CDR2 are SEHNR and FQNEAQ (reference sequence). This CDR3 has 13 residues. The V gene lost 5 bases and the J gene lost 2 bases, with 9 bases spanning the gap. CDR3 region: CASSRPVQETQYF. In nucleotides, the CDR3 is TGTGCCAGCAGCCGACCAGTACAAGAGACCCAGTACTTC.

This clone was detected only a few times. The rearrangement joins TRBV5-1 to TRBJ1-4, with 9 bases lining up with TRBD1. Trimming cost V 1 base and J 8 bases; bases outside gene matches: 12. The V gene's germline CDR1 is SGHRS and CDR2 YFSETQ. CDR3 length equals 17 residues. CDR3 amino acids: CASSLFLLGQGLEKLFF. DNA of the CDR3: TGCGCCAGCAGCTTGTTTCTTCTGGGACAGGGTCTAGAAAAACTGTTTTTT.

This chain connects TRBV7-6 to TRBJ1-4, with TRBD1 as a possible D gene (6 bases). This CDR3 region has 17 residues. The ends were cut back, 4 bases at V and 8 bases at J, with 23 bases in the middle. Germline V CDR1 and CDR2: SGHVS, FNYEAQ. Here the CDR3 DNA reads TGTGCCAGCAGCTCCCAAAAGGTTTCGGGGGGCAGGGAAAAACTGTTTTTT. Translation gives CASSSQKVSGGREKLFF.

This clone was observed once. The V call is TRBV5-6, the J call TRBJ1-2; D remains unclear. Trimming stripped 4 bases from V and 5 bases from J, with 9 bases between. Germline CDR1 is SGHDT and CDR2 is YYEEEE. There are 12 residues in the CDR3. The chain's CDR3 is CASSLPSYGYTF. CDR3 sequence (DNA): TGTGCCAGCAGCCTTCCCAGTTATGGCTACACCTTC.

The chain is built from TRBV19 and TRBJ2-1; a weak D match, TRBD2 (6 bases). The CDR3 sequence is 14 residues long. V lost 10 bases, J lost 3 bases, and 16 bases lay in between. Germline V CDR1 and CDR2: LNHDA, SQIVND (reference sequence). CDR3 protein: CATSEGLDYNEQFF. CDR3 bases: TGTGCCACCTCGGAGGGACTCGACTACAATGAGCAGTTCTTC.

The chain is built from TRBV5-6 and TRBJ2-3; a possible D gene is TRBD2 (6 bases). Trimming removed 4 bases from V and 2 bases from J, with 20 bases in between. The CDR3 is 17 residues long. Germline-derived CDR1 and CDR2 are SGHDT and YYEEEE. In nucleotides, the CDR3 is TGTGCCAGCAGCCGGTACAGAACTTGGGGGGTCACAGATACGCAGTATTTT. As protein: CASSRYRTWGVTDTQYF.

V is TRBV3-1 (or the pseudogene TRBV3-2) and J is TRBJ1-6; 7 bases map to TRBD1. The germline gives CDR1 LGHDT, CDR2 YNNKEL (reference sequence). The V gene end was trimmed by 4 bases and the J gene end by 7 bases; junction bases not matched to a gene: 4. This CDR3 contains 14 residues. The CDR3 sequence: CASSRGTENSPLHF. CDR3 sequence (DNA): TGTGCCAGCAGCCGCGGGACAGAGAATTCACCCCTCCACTTT.

The chain is built from TRBV6-5 and TRBJ2-1, with 7 bases identical to TRBD1. This CDR3 is built from 15 residues. J lost 5 bases, V lost 6 bases, and 10 bases had no gene match. In germline, CDR1 is MNHEY, CDR2 SVGAGI. CDR3: CASSKDRASNNEQFF. The DNA for the CDR3 is TGTGCCAGCAGCAAAGACAGGGCTAGCAACAATGAGCAGTTCTTC.

This sequence joins TRBV19 and TRBJ1-4, with 7 bases aligning to TRBD1. V trimming: 3 bases; J trimming: 5 bases; junction bases outside the gene matches: 3. Looked up from germline, CDR1 is LNHDA and CDR2 is SQIVND (reference sequence). This CDR3 spans 14 amino acids. Here the CDR3 reads CASSMSTGNEKLFF. The CDR3 DNA reads as TGTGCCAGTAGTATGTCGACAGGGAATGAAAAACTGTTTTTT.

This clone was counted only a few times. This CDR3 reads CASSRDRGGNSPLHF. DNA of the CDR3: TGTGCCAGCAGCCGAGACAGGGGGGGGAATTCACCCCTCCACTTT. The rearrangement uses TRBV4-2 and TRBJ1-6, with 9 bases aligning to TRBD1. The V segment lost 4 bases and the J segment 7 bases; nucleotides outside the gene matches: 5. From germline, CDR1 is LGHNA and CDR2 YNFKEQ. The CDR3 has 15 residues.

The V and J genes are TRBV9 and TRBJ2-7, with D maybe TRBD1 (5 bases). This CDR3 spans 14 amino acids. Trimming stripped 3 bases from V and 0 bases from J, with 10 bases between. CDR1 is SGDLS and CDR2 is YYNGEE in the germline V gene. In DNA form, the CDR3 reads TGTGCCAGCAGCGAGGGGTTTCTCTCCTACGAGCAGTACTTC. Translated: CASSEGFLSYEQYF.

Only one count was recorded for this clone. The J gene is TRBJ2-5, the V gene TRBV14, with D hard to call. Per the germline V gene, CDR1 is SGHDN and CDR2 is FVKESK. V was cut by 1 base and J by 7 bases, with 7 bases left in between. This CDR3 has 12 residues. CDR3 sequence reads: CASSQVLGTQYF. As DNA, the CDR3 is TGTGCCAGCAGCCAAGTTTTGGGGACCCAGTACTTC.